This T cell receptor (beta chain) derives from a study of T cell repertoires in cytomegalovirus infection. The length of the CDR3 is 12 residues. Germline-derived CDR1 and CDR2 are SQVTM and ANQGSEA. V was pared by 3 bases and J by 2 bases, with 7 bases between. Study-wide results and caveats: Carriers of CMV plus the relevant HLA were identified by cumulative public TCR beta family frequency.

One entry per CDR3 protein, called by TCRdb with MiXCR from the reads. The data contain a few hundred thousand distinct CDR3 sequences, about a sixth of them singletons. On this clonotype itself: Its antigen remains unidentified.

The chain carries TRBV29-1 and TRBJ2-5; no clear D. What was sequenced was PBMCs. This receptor was obtained from a human donor in good health (CMV status not recorded). Some clones in this sample may be carry-over from other donors' samples. The CDR3 protein is CSVEVVQETQYF. CDR3 nucleotide sequence: TGCAGCGTTGAGGTCGTACAAGAGACCCAGTACTTC.